The 3 T cell receptor beta chains listed next were all sequenced from one sample in a study of beta chain features in type 1 diabetes. Study findings and constraints: TCRB CDR3s from Type 1 diabetes patients were moderately but significantly shorter in all four CD4+ subsets.

The investigators reverse transcribed all of the isolated RNA, so they sequenced expressed TCRB transcripts. Some clones are missing from TCRdb's copy, which holds only in-frame ones; the method was immunoSEQ multiplex PCR. The sample lists 300,000 to 400,000 clones; over 8.5% were seen once. These receptors are not linked to any known antigen. The specimen sequenced was central memory CD4+ T cells from blood. The receptors stem from a man aged 25 to 40 with type 1 diabetes.

The V and J genes are TRBV10-3 and TRBJ2-5; D is undetermined. Deletions cut 3 bases from V and 4 bases from J, with 12 bases between. The CDR3 runs 14 residues. CDR1 and CDR2 (germline): ENHRY, SYGVKD. CDR3 DNA sequence: TGTGCCATCAGTGAAGGCGGTAACCGAGAGACCCAGTACTTC. Translation gives CAISEGGNRETQYF.

This clone was counted at least ten times. CDR3: CASSTGLAGVGTGELFF. The CDR3 DNA sequence: TGTGCCAGCAGCACGGGACTAGCGGGAGTTGGGACCGGGGAGCTGTTTTTT. The rearrangement links TRBV5-4 to TRBJ2-2; 14 bases align to TRBD2. Per the germline V gene, CDR1 is SGHNT and CDR2 is YYREEE (reference sequence). V was pared by 4 bases and J by 5 bases, with 7 bases of the junction left unmatched. The CDR3 has 17 amino acids.

V is TRBV7-2 and J is TRBJ2-3, with D unclear. Looked up from germline, CDR1 is SGHTA and CDR2 is FQGNSA. Trimming took 5 bases from V and 1 from J, leaving 10 bases between them. The CDR3 runs to 14 residues. CDR3 DNA sequence: TGTGCCAGCAGCAACGGGTGGGGCACAGATACGCAGTATTTT. It translates to CASSNGWGTDTQYF.